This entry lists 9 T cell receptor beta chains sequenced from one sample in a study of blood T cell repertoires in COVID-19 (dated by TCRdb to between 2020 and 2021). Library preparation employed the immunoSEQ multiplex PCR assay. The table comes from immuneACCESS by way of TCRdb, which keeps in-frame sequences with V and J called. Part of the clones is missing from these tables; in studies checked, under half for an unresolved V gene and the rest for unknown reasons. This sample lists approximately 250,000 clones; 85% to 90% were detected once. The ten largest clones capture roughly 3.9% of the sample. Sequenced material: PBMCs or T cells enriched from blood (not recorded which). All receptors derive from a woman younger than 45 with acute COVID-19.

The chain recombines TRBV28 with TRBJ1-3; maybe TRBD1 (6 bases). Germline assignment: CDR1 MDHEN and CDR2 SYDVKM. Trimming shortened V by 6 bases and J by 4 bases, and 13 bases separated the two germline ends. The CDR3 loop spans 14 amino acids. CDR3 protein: CASSVTGSGNTIYF. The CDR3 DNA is TGTGCCAGCAGCGTCACAGGGTCCGGAAACACCATATATTTT. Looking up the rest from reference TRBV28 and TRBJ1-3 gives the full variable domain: DVKVTQSSRYLVKRTGEKVFLECVQDMDHENMFWYRQDPGLGLRLIYFSYDVKMKEKGDIPEGYSVSREKKERFSLILESASTNQTSMYLCASSVTGSGNTIYFGEGSWLTVV.

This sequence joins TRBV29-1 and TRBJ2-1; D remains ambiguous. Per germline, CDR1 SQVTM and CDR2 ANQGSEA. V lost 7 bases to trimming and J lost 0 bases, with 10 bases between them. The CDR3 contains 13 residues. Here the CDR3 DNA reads TGCAGCGCCCTCGTTAGCTCCTACAATGAGCAGTTCTTC. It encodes CSALVSSYNEQFF.

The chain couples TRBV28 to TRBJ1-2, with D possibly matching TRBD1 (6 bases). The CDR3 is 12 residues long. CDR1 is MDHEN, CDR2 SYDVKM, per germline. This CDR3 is CAAAGADYGYTF. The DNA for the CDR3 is TGTGCGGCGGCAGGGGCGGACTATGGCTACACCTTC.

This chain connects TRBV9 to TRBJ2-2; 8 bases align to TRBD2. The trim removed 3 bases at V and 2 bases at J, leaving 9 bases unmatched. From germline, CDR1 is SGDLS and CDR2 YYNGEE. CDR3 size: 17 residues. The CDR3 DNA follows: TGTGCCAGCAGCGATTTACTAGCGGACGCTAACACCGGGGAGCTGTTTTTT. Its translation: CASSDLLADANTGELFF.

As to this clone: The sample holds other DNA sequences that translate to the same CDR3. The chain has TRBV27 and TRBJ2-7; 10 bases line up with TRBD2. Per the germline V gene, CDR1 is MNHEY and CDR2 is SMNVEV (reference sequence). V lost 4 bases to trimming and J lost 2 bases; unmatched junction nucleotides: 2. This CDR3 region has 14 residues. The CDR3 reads CASSSLAGAYEQYF. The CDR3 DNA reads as TGTGCCAGCAGTTCTCTAGCGGGAGCCTACGAGCAGTACTTC.

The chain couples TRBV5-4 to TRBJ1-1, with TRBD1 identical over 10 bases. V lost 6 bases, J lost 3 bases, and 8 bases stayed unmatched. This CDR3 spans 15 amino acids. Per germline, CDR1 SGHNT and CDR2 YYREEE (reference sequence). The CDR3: CASITIGQGDTEAFF. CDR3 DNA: TGTGCCAGCATCACAATCGGACAGGGGGACACTGAAGCTTTCTTT.

The CDR3 nucleotides read TGTGCCAGCAGTCCTCATAGCGGGAGCGGTTGGGAGACCCAGTACTTC. Amino acid sequence: CASSPHSGSGWETQYF. The gene calls are TRBV28 and TRBJ2-5; 9 bases fit TRBD2. Trimming cost V 5 bases and J 5 bases; bases outside gene matches: 12. This CDR3 is built from 16 residues. CDR1 and CDR2 from the germline V gene are MDHEN and SYDVKM.

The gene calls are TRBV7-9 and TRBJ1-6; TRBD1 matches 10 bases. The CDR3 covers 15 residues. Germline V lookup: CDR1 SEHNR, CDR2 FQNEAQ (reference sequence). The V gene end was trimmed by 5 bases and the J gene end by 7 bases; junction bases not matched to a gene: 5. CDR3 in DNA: TGTGCCAGCAGCCCAGGGACAGGGGTAAATTCACCCCTCCACTTT. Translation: CASSPGTGVNSPLHF.

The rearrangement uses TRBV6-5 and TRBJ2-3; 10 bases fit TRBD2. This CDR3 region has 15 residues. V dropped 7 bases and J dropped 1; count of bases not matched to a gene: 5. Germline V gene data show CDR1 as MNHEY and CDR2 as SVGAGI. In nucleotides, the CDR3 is TGTGCCAGCACCTCAAGCGGGGGGGGCACAGATACGCAGTATTTT. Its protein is CASTSSGGGTDTQYF.